The text below deals with one TCR beta chain. This specimen comes from a study of T cell changes during pregnancy in multiple sclerosis. The table came from immunoSEQ multiplex PCR; TCRdb's copy has only in-frame clones and leaves some out. The sample yields more than 40,000 clones, roughly 90% seen once. This TCR came from a female donor with multiple sclerosis, enrolled in a pregnancy study. The sequenced sample was CD8+ T cells from peripheral blood mononuclear cells, obtained in the third trimester of pregnancy.

The CDR3 region is CASSAGTGFSYEQYF. In nucleotides, the CDR3 is TGTGCCAGTAGCGCCGGGACAGGTTTCTCCTACGAGCAGTACTTC. The chain is built from TRBV19 and TRBJ2-7; 8 bases are shared with TRBD1. Looked up from germline, CDR1 is LNHDA and CDR2 is SQIVND (reference sequence). V gave up 6 bases and J gave up 0 bases; unmatched junction bases: 7. The CDR3 loop spans 15 amino acids.